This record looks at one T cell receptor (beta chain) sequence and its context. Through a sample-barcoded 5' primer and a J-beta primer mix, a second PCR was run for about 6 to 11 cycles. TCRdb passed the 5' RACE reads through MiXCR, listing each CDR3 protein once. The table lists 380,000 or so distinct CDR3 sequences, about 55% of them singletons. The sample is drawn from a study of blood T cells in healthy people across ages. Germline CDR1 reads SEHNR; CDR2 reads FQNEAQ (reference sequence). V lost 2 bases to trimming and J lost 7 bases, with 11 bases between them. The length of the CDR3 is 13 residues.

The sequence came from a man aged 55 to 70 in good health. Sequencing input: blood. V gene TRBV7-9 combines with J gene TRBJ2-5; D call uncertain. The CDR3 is CASSLRVPGTQYF. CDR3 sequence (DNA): TGTGCCAGCAGCTTAAGAGTACCTGGGACCCAGTACTTC.